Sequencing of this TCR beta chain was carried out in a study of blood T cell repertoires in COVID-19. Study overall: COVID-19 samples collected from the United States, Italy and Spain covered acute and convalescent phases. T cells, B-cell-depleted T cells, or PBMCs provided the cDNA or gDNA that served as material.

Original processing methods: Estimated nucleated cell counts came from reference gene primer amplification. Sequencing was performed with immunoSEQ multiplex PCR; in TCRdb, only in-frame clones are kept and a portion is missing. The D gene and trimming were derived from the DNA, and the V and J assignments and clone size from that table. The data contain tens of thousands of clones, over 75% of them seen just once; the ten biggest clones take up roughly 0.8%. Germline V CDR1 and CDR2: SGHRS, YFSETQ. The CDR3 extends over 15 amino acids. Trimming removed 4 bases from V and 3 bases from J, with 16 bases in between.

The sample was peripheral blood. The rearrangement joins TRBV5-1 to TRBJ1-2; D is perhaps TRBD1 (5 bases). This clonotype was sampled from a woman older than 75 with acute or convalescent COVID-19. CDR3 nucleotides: TGCGCCAGCAGCCTCCGGCAGGGTGGCTACTATGGCTACACCTTC. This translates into CASSLRQGGYYGYTF.